This paragraph reports one TCR beta chain. The antigen is not known. These data originate in a study of a mutant IDH1 vaccine in newly diagnosed glioma. Study-wide background: Either 4-6 weeks after radiotherapy alone or alongside temozolomide, vaccination was begun. The treated population exhibited a male proportion of roughly 62%, a female proportion of around 40%, and a mean age of about 40 years.

Sequenced by immunoSEQ multiplex PCR; TCRdb stores in-frame clones only, minus some. The sample yields 110,000 or so clones, 75% to 90% seen once. The V gene's germline CDR1 is PRHDT and CDR2 FYEKMQ (reference sequence). The CDR3 length is 14 residues. Trimming cost V 4 bases and J 4 bases, with 13 bases left between them. Regarding time point: week 11, during vaccination. Doses of 300 ug of mutant IDH1 20-mer peptide were given with topical imiquimod. Whole-study findings and limits: Of the patients, more than 80% had vaccine-induced immune responses.

This chain joins TRBV13 and TRBJ1-1, with a possible D match to TRBD1 (5 bases). The input for sequencing was PBMCs, taken from a glioma patient whose treatment included an IDH1 peptide vaccine. This TCR was recovered from a woman aged 45-65 years with glioma. This CDR3 is CASSYPWGGTEAFF. The CDR3 DNA reads TGTGCCAGCAGCTACCCGTGGGGGGGCACTGAAGCTTTCTTT. The entire variable domain, with the rest obtained from reference TRBV13 and TRBJ1-1, is as follows: AAGVIQSPRHLIKEKRETATLKCYPIPRHDTVYWYQQGPGQDPQFLISFYEKMQSDKGSIPDRFSAQQFSDYHSELNMSSLELGDSALYFCASSYPWGGTEAFFGQGTRLTVV.